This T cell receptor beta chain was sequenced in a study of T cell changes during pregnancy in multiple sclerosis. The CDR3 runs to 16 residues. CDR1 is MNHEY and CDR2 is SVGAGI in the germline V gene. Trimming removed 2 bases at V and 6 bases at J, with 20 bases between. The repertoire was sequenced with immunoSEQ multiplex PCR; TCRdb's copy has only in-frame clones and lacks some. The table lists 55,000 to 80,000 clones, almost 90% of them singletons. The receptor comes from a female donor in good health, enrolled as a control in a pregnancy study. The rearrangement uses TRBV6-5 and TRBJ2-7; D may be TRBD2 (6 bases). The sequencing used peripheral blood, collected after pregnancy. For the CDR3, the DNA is TGTGCCAGCAGTTACGCCCTCCGCGGGAAACTTTCCGAGCAGTACTTC. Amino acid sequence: CASSYALRGKLSEQYF.